This is a list of T cell receptor beta chains from one sample in a study of blood T cells in healthy people across ages. From the 5' RACE reads, TCRdb called clonotypes with MiXCR, one entry per CDR3 protein. The profile covers a few hundred thousand distinct CDR3 sequences, with over 45% appearing a single time and about 54% taken by the ten largest. Sequencing used blood. Receptors were obtained from a man aged 55 to 70 in good health. Each CDR3 is given with its conserved first and last residue. A D gene is named only where the DNA matches it firmly. Size values are once, few and many counts, or a class for expanded clones, and some rows have none.

clone size: .
D gene: TRBD1
J gene: TRBJ1-2
V gene: TRBV5-1
CDR3 protein: CASSVAGQFNYGYTF
CDR3 DNA: TGCGCCAGCAGCGTGGCGGGACAGTTTAACTATGGCTACACCTTC

clone size: .
D gene: .
J gene: TRBJ2-1
V gene: TRBV6-5
CDR3 protein: CASSTGVSEQFF
CDR3 DNA: TGTGCCAGCAGTACGGGGGTTAGTGAGCAGTTCTTC

clone size: .
D gene: TRBD2
J gene: TRBJ2-7
V gene: TRBV7-2
CDR3 protein: CASSLEASGTYEQYF
CDR3 DNA: TGTGCCAGCAGCTTAGAGGCTAGCGGGACGTACGAGCAGTACTTC

clone size: .
D gene: .
J gene: TRBJ2-1
V gene: TRBV19
CDR3 protein: CASSRASASREQFF
CDR3 DNA: TGTGCCAGTAGTAGGGCTAGCGCTTCCCGTGAGCAGTTCTTC

clone size: few
D gene: TRBD1
J gene: TRBJ2-7
V gene: TRBV4-2
CDR3 protein: CASSRDSSSYEQYF
CDR3 DNA: TGTGCCAGCAGTCGGGACAGTTCCTCCTACGAGCAGTACTTC

clone size: .
D gene: .
J gene: TRBJ1-1
V gene: TRBV9
CDR3 protein: CASSPRQANMNTEAFF
CDR3 DNA: TGTGCCAGCAGCCCCCGACAGGCTAACATGAACACTGAAGCTTTCTTT

clone size: few
D gene: .
J gene: TRBJ2-3
V gene: TRBV20-1
CDR3 protein: CSAREGPNTDTQYF
CDR3 DNA: TGCAGTGCTAGAGAAGGGCCGAACACAGATACGCAGTATTTT

clone size: .
D gene: TRBD1
J gene: TRBJ2-2
V gene: TRBV25-1
CDR3 protein: CASSVGQGDTGELFF
CDR3 DNA: TGTGCCAGCTCCGTTGGACAGGGCGACACCGGGGAGCTGTTTTTT

clone size: .
D gene: TRBD1
J gene: TRBJ1-2
V gene: TRBV6-2/TRBV6-3
CDR3 protein: CASSLQGLSYGYTF
CDR3 DNA: TGTGCCAGCAGTCTACAGGGGCTCAGCTATGGCTACACCTTC

clone size: .
D gene: TRBD2
J gene: TRBJ2-5
V gene: TRBV5-5
CDR3 protein: CASFKRGGGETQYF
CDR3 DNA: TGTGCCAGCTTCAAGCGGGGAGGTGGAGAGACCCAGTACTTC

clone size: few
D gene: TRBD2
J gene: TRBJ2-3
V gene: TRBV20-1
CDR3 protein: CSASRVAGGTDTQYF
CDR3 DNA: TGCAGTGCCTCCCGGGTAGCGGGAGGGACAGATACGCAGTATTTT

clone size: .
D gene: TRBD2
J gene: TRBJ2-1
V gene: TRBV7-8
CDR3 protein: CAGSPTSLLLAGARNEQFF
CDR3 DNA: TGTGCCGGCAGCCCGACGTCCCTACTACTAGCGGGAGCCCGAAATGAGCAGTTCTTC

clone size: .
D gene: .
J gene: TRBJ1-1
V gene: TRBV20-1
CDR3 protein: CSARAGNLNLRNTEAFF
CDR3 DNA: TGCAGTGCTAGAGCAGGCAACCTCAACCTAAGGAACACTGAAGCTTTCTTT

clone size: .
D gene: .
J gene: TRBJ2-3
V gene: TRBV28
CDR3 protein: CASSHIIPRGSGSTDTQYF
CDR3 DNA: TGTGCCAGCAGTCACATTATCCCCCGAGGCAGCGGGAGCACAGATACGCAGTATTTT

clone size: .
D gene: .
J gene: TRBJ2-3
V gene: TRBV7-9
CDR3 protein: CASSSKLELASTDTQYF
CDR3 DNA: TGTGCCAGCAGCTCGAAACTGGAACTCGCTAGCACAGATACGCAGTATTTT

clone size: .
D gene: .
J gene: TRBJ2-3
V gene: TRBV7-3
CDR3 protein: CASSPRDRNYTDTQYF
CDR3 DNA: TGTGCCAGCAGCCCGCGGGACAGAAACTACACAGATACGCAGTATTTT

clone size: .
D gene: .
J gene: TRBJ2-7
V gene: TRBV20-1
CDR3 protein: CSAREGMDEQYF
CDR3 DNA: TGCAGTGCTAGAGAGGGGATGGACGAGCAGTACTTC

clone size: .
D gene: .
J gene: TRBJ2-4
V gene: TRBV9
CDR3 protein: CASSEESSWGNIQYF
CDR3 DNA: TGTGCCAGCAGCGAAGAGTCTAGCTGGGGAAACATTCAGTACTTC

clone size: .
D gene: .
J gene: TRBJ2-3
V gene: TRBV20-1
CDR3 protein: CSARDPGSGHSLPDTQYF
CDR3 DNA: TGCAGTGCTAGAGACCCCGGGAGCGGCCATTCCCTGCCAGATACGCAGTATTTT

clone size: once
D gene: TRBD2
J gene: TRBJ2-1
V gene: TRBV20-1
CDR3 protein: CSAGTSGTSNEQFF
CDR3 DNA: TGCAGTGCTGGGACTAGCGGGACTTCCAATGAGCAGTTCTTC

clone size: .
D gene: .
J gene: TRBJ1-5
V gene: TRBV6-2/TRBV6-3
CDR3 protein: CASSYGSNQPQHF
CDR3 DNA: TGTGCCAGCAGTTACGGGAGCAATCAGCCCCAGCATTTT

clone size: .
D gene: .
J gene: TRBJ2-1
V gene: TRBV6-6
CDR3 protein: CASSSKDGALGNEQFF
CDR3 DNA: TGTGCCAGCAGTTCCAAGGACGGGGCCTTGGGCAATGAGCAGTTCTTC

clone size: once
D gene: .
J gene: TRBJ2-3
V gene: TRBV28
CDR3 protein: CASSSRSGGRTDTQYF
CDR3 DNA: TGTGCCAGCAGTTCCCGTAGCGGAGGCCGCACAGATACGCAGTATTTT

clone size: .
D gene: .
J gene: TRBJ2-7
V gene: TRBV4-3
CDR3 protein: CASSQGDFNYEQYF
CDR3 DNA: TGCGCCAGCAGCCAGGGGGACTTTAACTACGAGCAGTACTTC

clone size: once
D gene: TRBD2
J gene: TRBJ2-5
V gene: TRBV12-3/TRBV12-4
CDR3 protein: CASSLGLAGVGRETQYF
CDR3 DNA: TGTGCCAGCAGTTTAGGGCTAGCGGGAGTGGGTCGAGAGACCCAGTACTTC

clone size: .
D gene: .
J gene: TRBJ2-5
V gene: TRBV29-1
CDR3 protein: CNAVAPQETQYF
CDR3 DNA: TGCAACGCGGTGGCACCCCAAGAGACCCAGTACTTC

clone size: .
D gene: .
J gene: TRBJ1-2
V gene: TRBV28
CDR3 protein: CASSLAVSTTNYGYTF
CDR3 DNA: TGTGCCAGCAGTTTAGCAGTCAGTACGACTAACTATGGCTACACCTTC

clone size: .
D gene: TRBD2
J gene: TRBJ2-2
V gene: TRBV10-3
CDR3 protein: CAISLNGLADTNTGELFF
CDR3 DNA: TGTGCCATCAGTCTAAATGGACTAGCGGACACGAACACCGGGGAGCTGTTTTTT

clone size: .
D gene: TRBD2
J gene: TRBJ2-1
V gene: TRBV5-1
CDR3 protein: CASSLAASGGNEQFF
CDR3 DNA: TGCGCCAGCAGCTTGGCGGCTAGCGGGGGCAATGAGCAGTTCTTC

clone size: many
D gene: TRBD1
J gene: TRBJ1-2
V gene: TRBV12-3/TRBV12-4
CDR3 protein: CASSLVGEGAYGYTF
CDR3 DNA: TGTGCCAGCAGTTTGGTTGGGGAGGGGGCCTATGGCTACACCTTC

clone size: few
D gene: TRBD1
J gene: TRBJ1-5
V gene: TRBV5-6
CDR3 protein: CASSLRHDGTGWDQPQHF
CDR3 DNA: TGTGCCAGCAGCCTCCGCCACGACGGGACAGGGTGGGATCAGCCCCAGCATTTT

clone size: .
D gene: .
J gene: TRBJ2-5
V gene: TRBV7-2
CDR3 protein: CASSLEFSETQYF
CDR3 DNA: TGTGCCAGCAGCTTAGAGTTTTCGGAGACCCAGTACTTC

clone size: few
D gene: .
J gene: TRBJ1-5
V gene: TRBV6-2/TRBV6-3
CDR3 protein: CASREGNQPQHF
CDR3 DNA: TGTGCCAGCAGAGAGGGGAATCAGCCCCAGCATTTT

clone size: .
D gene: .
J gene: TRBJ2-3
V gene: TRBV27
CDR3 protein: CASSLSRVTDTQYF
CDR3 DNA: TGTGCCAGCAGTTTAAGTAGGGTTACGGATACGCAGTATTTT

clone size: few
D gene: .
J gene: TRBJ2-3
V gene: TRBV20-1
CDR3 protein: CSARSPPSGEVGRDTQYF
CDR3 DNA: TGCAGTGCTAGATCCCCCCCCTCGGGGGAGGTAGGGAGAGATACGCAGTATTTT

clone size: .
D gene: .
J gene: TRBJ2-1
V gene: TRBV6-5
CDR3 protein: CASSLSGEEQFF
CDR3 DNA: TGTGCCAGCAGTTTATCGGGGGAGGAGCAGTTCTTC

clone size: .
D gene: TRBD1
J gene: TRBJ2-7
V gene: TRBV6-1
CDR3 protein: CASRRKTGQGSYEQYF
CDR3 DNA: TGTGCCAGCAGAAGGAAGACGGGACAGGGGTCCTACGAGCAGTACTTC

clone size: .
D gene: .
J gene: TRBJ1-2
V gene: TRBV12-3/TRBV12-4
CDR3 protein: CASSFHGGYTF
CDR3 DNA: TGTGCCAGCAGTTTCCACGGTGGCTACACCTTC

clone size: .
D gene: .
J gene: TRBJ2-7
V gene: TRBV7-3
CDR3 protein: CASSLSRGIHEQYF
CDR3 DNA: TGTGCCAGCAGCTTATCCCGCGGGATCCACGAGCAGTACTTC

clone size: .
D gene: .
J gene: TRBJ2-1
V gene: TRBV7-2
CDR3 protein: CASSVGRNNEQFF
CDR3 DNA: TGTGCCAGCAGCGTAGGGCGGAACAATGAGCAGTTCTTC

clone size: .
D gene: .
J gene: TRBJ2-4
V gene: TRBV2
CDR3 protein: CASRPGTAKNIQYF
CDR3 DNA: TGTGCCAGCAGACCCGGGACGGCCAAAAACATTCAGTACTTC

clone size: once
D gene: TRBD1
J gene: TRBJ1-2
V gene: TRBV6-1
CDR3 protein: CASSDDTGGNYGYTF
CDR3 DNA: TGTGCCAGCAGTGATGATACAGGGGGCAACTATGGCTACACCTTC

clone size: .
D gene: .
J gene: TRBJ2-5
V gene: TRBV11-2
CDR3 protein: CASSLSGPIRQETQYF
CDR3 DNA: TGTGCCAGCAGCTTATCAGGCCCCATCAGGCAAGAGACCCAGTACTTC

clone size: .
D gene: .
J gene: TRBJ1-2
V gene: TRBV2
CDR3 protein: CASRGTAGSGGYTF
CDR3 DNA: TGTGCCAGCAGGGGGACGGCCGGCTCGGGAGGCTACACCTTC

clone size: .
D gene: .
J gene: TRBJ2-7
V gene: TRBV5-1
CDR3 protein: CASSLLGHTYEQYF
CDR3 DNA: TGCGCCAGCAGCTTGCTAGGACACACCTACGAGCAGTACTTC

clone size: .
D gene: TRBD2
J gene: TRBJ2-3
V gene: TRBV20-1
CDR3 protein: CSAREPAGGTDTQYF
CDR3 DNA: TGCAGTGCTAGAGAGCCAGCGGGAGGCACAGATACGCAGTATTTT

clone size: few
D gene: .
J gene: TRBJ2-1
V gene: TRBV5-1
CDR3 protein: CASSTAPSSSYNEQFF
CDR3 DNA: TGCGCCAGCAGCACTGCCCCCTCCAGCTCCTACAATGAGCAGTTCTTC

clone size: .
D gene: .
J gene: TRBJ2-1
V gene: TRBV7-9
CDR3 protein: CASSLATGQRFDEQFF
CDR3 DNA: TGTGCCAGCAGCTTAGCCACCGGGCAGAGATTCGATGAGCAGTTCTTC

clone size: many
D gene: .
J gene: TRBJ2-3
V gene: TRBV29-1
CDR3 protein: CSVEGVAAADTQYF
CDR3 DNA: TGCAGCGTTGAAGGGGTAGCGGCGGCGGATACGCAGTATTTT

clone size: .
D gene: .
J gene: TRBJ2-3
V gene: TRBV20-1
CDR3 protein: CSAVLTSTDTQYF
CDR3 DNA: TGCAGTGCTGTACTTACCTCCACAGATACGCAGTATTTT

clone size: .
D gene: TRBD2
J gene: TRBJ2-3
V gene: TRBV2
CDR3 protein: CASSESSGRAADTQYF
CDR3 DNA: TGTGCCAGCAGTGAGAGTAGCGGGAGGGCGGCAGATACGCAGTATTTT

clone size: few
D gene: .
J gene: TRBJ2-6
V gene: TRBV27
CDR3 protein: CASSPTSGANVLTF
CDR3 DNA: TGTGCCAGCAGTCCGACCTCTGGGGCCAACGTCCTGACTTTC

clone size: .
D gene: TRBD2
J gene: TRBJ2-7
V gene: TRBV11-2
CDR3 protein: CASSFTGTSGSYEQYF
CDR3 DNA: TGTGCCAGCAGCTTTACCGGGACTAGCGGGAGTTACGAGCAGTACTTC

clone size: few
D gene: .
J gene: TRBJ2-7
V gene: TRBV3-1
CDR3 protein: CASSARALYEQYF
CDR3 DNA: TGTGCCAGCAGCGCGCGAGCCCTCTACGAGCAGTACTTC

clone size: .
D gene: .
J gene: TRBJ2-1
V gene: TRBV20-1
CDR3 protein: CSARVGQTYNEQFF
CDR3 DNA: TGCAGTGCTAGAGTAGGACAAACCTACAATGAGCAGTTCTTC

clone size: .
D gene: .
J gene: TRBJ2-7
V gene: TRBV7-2
CDR3 protein: CTSSLRGQFYEQYF
CDR3 DNA: TGTACTAGCAGCTTAAGGGGACAATTTTACGAGCAGTACTTC

clone size: .
D gene: .
J gene: TRBJ2-7
V gene: TRBV7-2
CDR3 protein: CASSLSQQVYEQYF
CDR3 DNA: TGTGCCAGCAGCTTAAGTCAGCAGGTCTACGAGCAGTACTTC